These 27 T cell receptor beta chains originate from one sample sequenced in a study of monozygotic twins with inflammatory bowel disease. TCRdb processed the 5' RACE reads again and assigns one entry to each CDR3 protein, with no DNA. The sample has about 140,000 distinct CDR3 sequences. Sequenced sample: blood. The receptors here all came from a human donor with ulcerative colitis or Crohn's disease, or a healthy co-twin of an affected twin (not recorded which).

V and J are TRBV6-5 and TRBJ1-5. Looked up from germline, CDR1 is MNHEY and CDR2 is SVGAGI. CDR3 size: 17 residues. CDR3 region: CASSYPVRDYSNQPQHF.

The J gene is TRBJ1-5, the V gene TRBV4-3; TCRdb's assignment of TRBD1 cannot be checked, as there is no DNA. There are 15 residues in the CDR3. Germline V lookup: CDR1 LGHNA, CDR2 YSLEER. This CDR3 reads CASSQGWQGEQPQHF.

The chain carries TRBV5-4 and TRBJ1-2. Germline loops: CDR1 SGHNT, CDR2 YYREEE (reference sequence). The CDR3 contains 15 residues. CDR3 residues: CASSLVGGTNYGYTF.

This chain links TRBV6-5 with TRBJ2-1; the D call from TCRdb, TRBD1, cannot be confirmed without DNA. The CDR3 spans 13 residues. The germline gives CDR1 MNHEY, CDR2 SVGAGI. CDR3 in amino acids: CASSFRDARAQFF.

V is TRBV7-8 and J is TRBJ1-4. CDR1 SGHVS and CDR2 FQNEAQ come from the germline V gene. CDR3 length: 16 residues. The CDR3 is CASSLLVTRGNEELFF.

The rearrangement uses TRBV5-1 and TRBJ1-2; TCRdb returns TRBD1, unconfirmable since there is no DNA. Per the germline V gene, CDR1 is SGHRS and CDR2 is YFSETQ. The CDR3 loop spans 13 amino acids. The CDR3 region is CASSFGTVYGYTF.

The chain joins TRBV11-2 to TRBJ1-3. This CDR3 comprises 14 residues. Germline values: CDR1 SGHAT, CDR2 FQNNGV. The CDR3 loop reads CASRGSAGGNTIYF.

V and J are TRBV7-3 and TRBJ2-1; TCRdb lists TRBD2, though no DNA is available to test this call. Germline CDR1 SGHTA, CDR2 FQGTGA. The CDR3 contains 16 residues. The CDR3 loop is CASSLMGLAGPNEQFF.

The CDR3: CSASRMNTEAFF. The genes are TRBV29-1 and TRBJ1-1. Germline CDR1 is SQVTM and CDR2 is ANQGSEA. CDR3 length: 12 amino acids.

The J gene is TRBJ1-6, the V gene TRBV29-1; TCRdb's D gene call, TRBD1, goes unchecked for lack of DNA. In germline, CDR1 is SQVTM, CDR2 ANQGSEA. The CDR3 has 14 residues. CDR3: CSVSYGADNSPLHF.

V usage is TRBV7-2 and J usage is TRBJ2-2. The CDR3 has 15 amino acids. Germline CDR1 SGHTA, CDR2 FQGNSA. The CDR3 spells CASSFSNRGTGELFF.

The CDR3 spells CASSLDSRNTEAFF. The chain has TRBV18 and TRBJ1-1. This CDR3 is built from 14 residues. Germline CDR1 is KGHSH and CDR2 is LQKENI. The whole variable domain, filled in from reference TRBV18 and TRBJ1-1, reads NAGVMQNPRHLVRRRGQEARLRCSPMKGHSHVYWYRQLPEEGLKFMVYLQKENIIDESGMPKERFSAEFPKEGPSILRIQQVVRGDSAAYFCASSLDSRNTEAFFGQGTRLTVV.

This chain connects TRBV30 to TRBJ1-2. The CDR3 contains 11 residues. The V gene's germline CDR1 is GTSNPN and CDR2 SVGIG (reference sequence). CDR3 in amino acids: CAALSRRGYTF.

The V gene is TRBV4-1, the J gene TRBJ2-5; TCRdb selects TRBD1, and the lack of DNA leaves this call unchecked. The CDR3 is 16 residues long. Germline V CDR1 and CDR2: MGHRA, YSYEKL. The chain's CDR3 is CASSLIAGTGQETQYF.

The J gene is TRBJ1-5, the V gene TRBV9. The CDR3 has 14 amino acids. The germline V gene has CDR1 SGDLS and CDR2 YYNGEE. CDR3 sequence: CASSARATNQPQHF.

The chain is built from TRBV9 and TRBJ2-3. The germline CDR1 and CDR2 sequences are SGDLS and YYNGEE. This CDR3 contains 12 residues. The chain's CDR3 is CASSASLDTQYF.

The V call is TRBV3-1, the J call TRBJ1-2; TCRdb proposes TRBD1, but this gene call is untestable without DNA. Germline-derived CDR1 and CDR2 are LGHDT and YNNKEL (reference sequence). The CDR3 covers 12 residues. CDR3 loop: CASSLRQGGYTF.

This chain joins TRBV11-1 and TRBJ2-2; TCRdb proposes TRBD1, but this gene call is untestable without DNA. CDR1 is SGHAT and CDR2 is FQDESV in the germline V gene (reference sequence). The CDR3 has 18 amino acids. CDR3 sequence reads: CASSARDRPSPKPGELFF.

The V call is TRBV10-3, the J call TRBJ2-7; TCRdb's D call, TRBD2, is unchecked because there is no DNA. CDR3 length equals 14 residues. The V gene's germline CDR1 is ENHRY and CDR2 SYGVKD. CDR3 sequence reads: CAISEPGGRYEQYF.

The chain has TRBV7-3 and TRBJ2-2; with no DNA, the TCRdb D assignment of TRBD1 cannot be verified. Germline CDR1 reads SGHTA; CDR2 reads FQGTGA. The CDR3 is 17 amino acids. CDR3 in amino acids: CASSKGPGRTDTGELFF.

V usage is TRBV29-1 and J usage is TRBJ1-3. The CDR3 spans 13 residues. Looked up from germline, CDR1 is SQVTM and CDR2 is ANQGSEA. CDR3 protein: CSVVPGSGNTIYF.

The V call is TRBV7-2, the J call TRBJ2-3; with no DNA, the TCRdb D assignment of TRBD1 cannot be verified. CDR1 is SGHTA and CDR2 is FQGNSA in the germline V gene. The CDR3 is made up of 16 amino acids. This chain's CDR3 is CASSLAPGRGGDTQYF.

V is TRBV12-3 or TRBV12-4 and J is TRBJ2-3; absent DNA, TCRdb's TRBD1 call cannot be checked. The CDR3 extends over 14 amino acids. The CDR3 spells CASRRDRGADTQYF.

The CDR3 loop is CASSLDSGNTGELFF. J is TRBJ2-2 and V is TRBV5-1. This CDR3 is 15 amino acids long. The V gene's germline CDR1 is SGHRS and CDR2 YFSETQ. The whole variable domain, remainder taken from reference TRBV5-1 and TRBJ2-2, is KAGVTQTPRYLIKTRGQQVTLSCSPISGHRSVSWYQQTPGQGLQFLFEYFSETQRNKGNFPGRFSGRQFSNSRSEMNVSTLELGDSALYLCASSLDSGNTGELFFGEGSRLTVL.

The V and J genes are TRBV20-1 and TRBJ2-7; without DNA, the TCRdb call of TRBD1 cannot be checked. CDR1 is DFQATT, CDR2 SNEGSKA, per germline (reference sequence). The CDR3 is 14 amino acids. The CDR3 region is CSAAKTGTGAEQYF.

V usage is TRBV5-1 and J usage is TRBJ2-1; with no DNA, the TCRdb D assignment of TRBD1 cannot be verified. This CDR3 has 19 residues. Germline values: CDR1 SGHRS, CDR2 YFSETQ. CDR3 sequence reads: CASSLDWGMGRLSYNEQFF.

The chain uses TRBV18 and TRBJ2-5; the TCRdb D gene call, TRBD2, has no DNA to confirm it. CDR3 length: 16 amino acids. Germline lookup yields CDR1 KGHSH and CDR2 LQKENI. The CDR3 region is CASSPVISGQRETQYF.